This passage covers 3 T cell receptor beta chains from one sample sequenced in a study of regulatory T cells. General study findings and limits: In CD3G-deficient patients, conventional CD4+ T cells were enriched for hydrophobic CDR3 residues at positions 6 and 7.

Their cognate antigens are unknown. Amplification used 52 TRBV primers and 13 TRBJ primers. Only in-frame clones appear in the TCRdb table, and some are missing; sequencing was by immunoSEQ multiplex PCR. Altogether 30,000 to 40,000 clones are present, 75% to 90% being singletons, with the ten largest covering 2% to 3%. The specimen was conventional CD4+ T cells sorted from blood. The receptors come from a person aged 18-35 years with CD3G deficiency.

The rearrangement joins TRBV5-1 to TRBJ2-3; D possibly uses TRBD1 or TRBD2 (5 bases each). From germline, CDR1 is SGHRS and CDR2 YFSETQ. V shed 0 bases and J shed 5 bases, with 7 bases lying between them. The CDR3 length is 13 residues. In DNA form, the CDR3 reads TGCGCCAGCAGCTTGGATGGGGGAGATACGCAGTATTTT. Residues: CASSLDGGDTQYF.

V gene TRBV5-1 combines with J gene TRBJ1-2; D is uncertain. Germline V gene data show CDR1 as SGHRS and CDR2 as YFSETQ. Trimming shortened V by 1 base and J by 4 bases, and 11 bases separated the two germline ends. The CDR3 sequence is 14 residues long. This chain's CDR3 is CASSLSGSVYGYTF. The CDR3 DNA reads TGCGCCAGCAGCTTGAGCGGCAGCGTCTATGGCTACACCTTC.

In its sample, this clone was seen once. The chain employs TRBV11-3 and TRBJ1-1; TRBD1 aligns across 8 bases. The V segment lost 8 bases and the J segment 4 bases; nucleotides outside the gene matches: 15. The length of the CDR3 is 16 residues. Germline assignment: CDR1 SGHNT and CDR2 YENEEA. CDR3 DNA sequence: TGTGCCAGCGTCGAGGGCAGGGGGCTCACGAGCACTGAAGCTTTCTTT. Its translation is CASVEGRGLTSTEAFF.